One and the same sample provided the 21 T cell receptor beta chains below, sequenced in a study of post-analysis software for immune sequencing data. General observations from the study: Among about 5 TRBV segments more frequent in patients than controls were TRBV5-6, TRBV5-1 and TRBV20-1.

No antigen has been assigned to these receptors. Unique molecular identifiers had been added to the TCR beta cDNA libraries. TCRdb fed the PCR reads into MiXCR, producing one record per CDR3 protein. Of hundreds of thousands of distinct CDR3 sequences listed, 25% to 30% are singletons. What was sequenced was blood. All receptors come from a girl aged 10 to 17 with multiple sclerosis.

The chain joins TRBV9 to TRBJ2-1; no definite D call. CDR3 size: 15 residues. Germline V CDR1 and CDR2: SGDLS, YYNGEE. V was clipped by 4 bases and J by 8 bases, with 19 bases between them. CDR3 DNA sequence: TGTGCCAGCAGCTCAGGACCTAGACTGACCGATGAGCAGTTCTTC. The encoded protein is CASSSGPRLTDEQFF.

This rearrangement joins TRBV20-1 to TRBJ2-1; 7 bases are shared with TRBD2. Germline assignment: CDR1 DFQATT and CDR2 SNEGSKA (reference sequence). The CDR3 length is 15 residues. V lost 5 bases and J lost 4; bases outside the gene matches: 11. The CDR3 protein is CSAQGPSGIYNEQFF. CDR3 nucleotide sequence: TGCAGTGCTCAGGGCCCTAGCGGTATTTACAATGAGCAGTTCTTC.

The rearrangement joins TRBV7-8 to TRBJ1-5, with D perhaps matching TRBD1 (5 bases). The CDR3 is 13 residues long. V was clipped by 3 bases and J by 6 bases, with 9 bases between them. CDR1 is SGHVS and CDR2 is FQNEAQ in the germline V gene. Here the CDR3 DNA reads TGTGCCAGCAGCTTCCAGGGATCTCAGCCCCAGCATTTT. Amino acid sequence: CASSFQGSQPQHF.

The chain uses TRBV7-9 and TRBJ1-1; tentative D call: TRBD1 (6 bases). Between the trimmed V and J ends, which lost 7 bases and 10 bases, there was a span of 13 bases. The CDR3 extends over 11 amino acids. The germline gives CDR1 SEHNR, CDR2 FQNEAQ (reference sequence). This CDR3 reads CASTGEVIAFF. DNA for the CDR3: TGTGCCAGCACAGGGGAGGTTATAGCTTTCTTT.

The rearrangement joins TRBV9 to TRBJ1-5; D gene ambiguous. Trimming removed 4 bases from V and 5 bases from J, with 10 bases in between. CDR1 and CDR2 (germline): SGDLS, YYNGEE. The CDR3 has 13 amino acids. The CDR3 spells CASSKTGYQPQHF. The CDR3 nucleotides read TGTGCCAGCAGCAAAACGGGATATCAGCCCCAGCATTTT.

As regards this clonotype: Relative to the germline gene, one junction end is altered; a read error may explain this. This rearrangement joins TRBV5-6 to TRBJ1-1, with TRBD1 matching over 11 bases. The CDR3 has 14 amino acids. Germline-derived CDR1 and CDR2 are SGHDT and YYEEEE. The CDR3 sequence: CASSGGQGETGAFF. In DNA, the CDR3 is TGTGCCAGCAGCGGGGGACAGGGGGAAACTGGAGCTTTCTTT.

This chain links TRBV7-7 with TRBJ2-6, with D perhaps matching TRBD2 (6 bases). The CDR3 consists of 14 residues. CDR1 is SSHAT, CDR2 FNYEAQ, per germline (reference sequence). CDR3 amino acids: CASGALSGANVLTF. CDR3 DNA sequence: TGTGCTAGCGGCGCCCTCTCTGGGGCCAACGTCCTGACTTTC.

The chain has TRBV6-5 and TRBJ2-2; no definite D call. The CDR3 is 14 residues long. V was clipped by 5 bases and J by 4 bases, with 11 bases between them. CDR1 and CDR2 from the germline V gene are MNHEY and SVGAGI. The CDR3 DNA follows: TGTGCCAGCAGTACCCTCGACACCACCGGGGAGCTGTTTTTT. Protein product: CASSTLDTTGELFF.

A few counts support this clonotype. CDR3 DNA sequence: TGTGCCAGCAGTGATACGGCAGGGCCTTCTCGCACAGATACGCAGTATTTT. This sequence encodes CASSDTAGPSRTDTQYF. This rearrangement joins TRBV25-1 to TRBJ2-3; TRBD1 might be the D (5 bases). CDR3 length: 17 residues. Per germline, CDR1 MGHDK and CDR2 SYGVNS. V gave up 3 bases and J gave up 1 base, with 17 bases separating them.

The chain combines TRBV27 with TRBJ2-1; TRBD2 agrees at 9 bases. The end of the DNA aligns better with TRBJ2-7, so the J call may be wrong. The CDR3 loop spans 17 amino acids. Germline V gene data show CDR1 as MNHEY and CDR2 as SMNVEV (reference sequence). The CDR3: CASSILAGETTYNEQYF. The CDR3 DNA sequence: TGTGCCAGCAGTATTTTAGCGGGAGAGACTACCTACAATGAGCAGTACTTC.

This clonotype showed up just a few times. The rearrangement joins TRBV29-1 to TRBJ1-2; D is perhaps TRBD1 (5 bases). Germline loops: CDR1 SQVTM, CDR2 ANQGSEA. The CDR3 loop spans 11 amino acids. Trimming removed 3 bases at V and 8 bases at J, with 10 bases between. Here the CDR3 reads CSVEGGDGYTF. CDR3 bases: TGCAGCGTTGAGGGCGGGGACGGCTACACCTTC.

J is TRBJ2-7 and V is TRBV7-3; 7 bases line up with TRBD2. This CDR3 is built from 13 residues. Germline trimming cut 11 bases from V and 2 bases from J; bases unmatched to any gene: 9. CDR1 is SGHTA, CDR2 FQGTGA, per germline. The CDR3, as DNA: TGTGCCTCATCAGCTAGCGGACCCTACGAGCAGTACTTC. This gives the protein CASSASGPYEQYF. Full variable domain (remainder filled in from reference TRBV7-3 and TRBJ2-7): GAGVSQTPSNKVTEKGKYVELRCDPISGHTALYWYRQSLGQGPEFLIYFQGTGAADDSGLPNDRFFAVRPEGSVSTLKIQRTERGDSAVYLCASSASGPYEQYFGPGTRLTVT.

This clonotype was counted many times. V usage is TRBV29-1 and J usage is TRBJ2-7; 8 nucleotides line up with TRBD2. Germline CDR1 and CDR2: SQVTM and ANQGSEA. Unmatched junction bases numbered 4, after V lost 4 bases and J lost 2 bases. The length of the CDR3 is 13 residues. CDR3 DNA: TGCAGCGTTGGGGGACTAGGGCCCTACGAGCAGTACTTC. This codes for CSVGGLGPYEQYF.

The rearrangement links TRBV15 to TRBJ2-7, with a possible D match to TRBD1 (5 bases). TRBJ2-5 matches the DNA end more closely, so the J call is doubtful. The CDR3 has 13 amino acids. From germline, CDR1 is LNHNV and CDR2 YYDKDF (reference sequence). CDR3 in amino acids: CATRTAGGETQYF. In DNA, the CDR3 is TGTGCCACCAGGACAGCAGGTGGCGAGACCCAGTACTTC.

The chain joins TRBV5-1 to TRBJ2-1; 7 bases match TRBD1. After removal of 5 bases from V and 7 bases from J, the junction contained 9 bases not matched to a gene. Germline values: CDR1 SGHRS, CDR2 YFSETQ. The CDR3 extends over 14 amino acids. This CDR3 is CASRGTVEGNEQFF. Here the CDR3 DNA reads TGCGCCAGCAGGGGGACAGTGGAAGGGAATGAGCAGTTCTTC.

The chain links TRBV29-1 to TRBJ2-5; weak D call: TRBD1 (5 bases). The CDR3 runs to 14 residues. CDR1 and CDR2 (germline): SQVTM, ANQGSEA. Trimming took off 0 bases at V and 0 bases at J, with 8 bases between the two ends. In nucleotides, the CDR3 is TGCAGCGTTGAAGATCGACAGTACCAAGAGACCCAGTACTTC. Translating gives CSVEDRQYQETQYF.

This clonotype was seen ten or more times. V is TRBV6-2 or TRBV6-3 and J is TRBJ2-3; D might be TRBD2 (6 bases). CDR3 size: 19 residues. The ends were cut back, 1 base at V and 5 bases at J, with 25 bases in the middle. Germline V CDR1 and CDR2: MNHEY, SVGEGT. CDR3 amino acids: CASSYFRRASAAPEDTQYF. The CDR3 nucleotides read TGTGCCAGCAGTTACTTCCGTCGGGCTAGCGCGGCTCCCGAAGATACGCAGTATTTT.

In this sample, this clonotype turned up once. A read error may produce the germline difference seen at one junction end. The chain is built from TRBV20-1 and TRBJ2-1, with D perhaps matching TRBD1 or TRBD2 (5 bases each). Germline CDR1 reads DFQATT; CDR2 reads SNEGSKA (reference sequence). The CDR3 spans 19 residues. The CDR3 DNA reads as TGCAGTGCTAGAAGGACCGCCGGGGCCGCAGGGTGGTCCTACAATGGGCAGTTCTTC. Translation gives CSARRTAGAAGWSYNGQFF.

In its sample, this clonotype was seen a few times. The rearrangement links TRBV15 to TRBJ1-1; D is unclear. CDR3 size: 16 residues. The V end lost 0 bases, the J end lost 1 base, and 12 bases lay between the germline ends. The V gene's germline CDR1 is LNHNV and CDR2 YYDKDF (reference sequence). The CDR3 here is CATSRDQLGRNTEAFF. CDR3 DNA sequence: TGTGCCACCAGCAGAGATCAATTAGGGAGGAACACTGAAGCTTTCTTT.

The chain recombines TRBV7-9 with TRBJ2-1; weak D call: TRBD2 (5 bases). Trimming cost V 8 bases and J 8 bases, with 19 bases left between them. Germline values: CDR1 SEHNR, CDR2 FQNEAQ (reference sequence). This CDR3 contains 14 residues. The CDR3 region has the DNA TGTGCCAGCCAACCCGGGAACTCCCTCGATGAGCAGTTCTTC. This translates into CASQPGNSLDEQFF.

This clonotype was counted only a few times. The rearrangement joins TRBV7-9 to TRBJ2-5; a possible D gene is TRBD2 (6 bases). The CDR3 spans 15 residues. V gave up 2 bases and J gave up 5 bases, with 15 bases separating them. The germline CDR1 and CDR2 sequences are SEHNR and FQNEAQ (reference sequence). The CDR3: CASSLPGLNTETQYF. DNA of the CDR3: TGTGCCAGCAGCTTACCGGGACTCAATACGGAGACCCAGTACTTC.